What follows are 22 T cell receptor beta chains derived from one specimen sequenced in a study of blood T cell repertoires in COVID-19. Profiled with immunoSEQ multiplex PCR; TCRdb holds only in-frame clones, not every one. The data contain some 260,000 clones, approximately 80% of them singletons. The sample consisted of peripheral blood. Receptors originate from an elderly man with acute or convalescent COVID-19.

The CDR3 spells CATSPGQGNQPQHF. CDR3 DNA sequence: TGTGCCACCAGTCCCGGACAGGGCAATCAGCCCCAGCATTTT. The chain couples TRBV24-1 to TRBJ1-5; TRBD1 matches at 7 bases. Trimming removed 6 bases from V and 2 bases from J; junction bases left unmatched: 3. From germline, CDR1 is KGHDR and CDR2 SFDVKD. This CDR3 is built from 14 residues.

This sequence joins TRBV3-1 (or the pseudogene TRBV3-2) and TRBJ1-3, with 10 bases matching TRBD1. The CDR3 has 14 amino acids. With 8 bases clipped from V and 1 base from J, the junction kept 2 bases outside the gene matches. CDR1 LGHDT and CDR2 YNNKEL come from the germline V gene (reference sequence). DNA for the CDR3: TGTGCCAGCGGGGACAGGGGTTCTGGAAACACCATATATTTT. Translating it yields CASGDRGSGNTIYF.

The rearrangement links TRBV18 to TRBJ2-7; 7 nucleotides agree with TRBD1. The length of the CDR3 is 14 residues. J gave up 4 bases and V 5 bases, and 8 bases lay outside the gene matches. The germline V gene has CDR1 KGHSH and CDR2 LQKENI. The DNA of the CDR3 is TGTGCCAGCTCAGCCTATCGACAGGGTTACGAGCAGTACTTC. It yields the protein CASSAYRQGYEQYF. Full variable domain (outside the CDR3, taken from reference TRBV18 and TRBJ2-7): NAGVMQNPRHLVRRRGQEARLRCSPMKGHSHVYWYRQLPEEGLKFMVYLQKENIIDESGMPKERFSAEFPKEGPSILRIQQVVRGDSAAYFCASSAYRQGYEQYFGPGTRLTVT.

The chain employs TRBV3-1 (or the pseudogene TRBV3-2) and TRBJ1-5; 8 bases map to TRBD1. Trimming took 1 base from V and 8 from J; bases not matched to a gene: 7. Germline CDR1 and CDR2: LGHDT and YNNKEL (reference sequence). The CDR3 consists of 15 residues. In nucleotides, the CDR3 is TGTGCCAGCAGCCAAGGACAGGGGCAAGGAAAGCCCCAGCATTTT. Its translation: CASSQGQGQGKPQHF.

The rearrangement links TRBV29-1 to TRBJ1-3, with 7 bases that match TRBD1. Germline CDR1 is SQVTM and CDR2 is ANQGSEA. The CDR3 extends over 16 amino acids. With 7 bases clipped from V and 0 bases from J, the junction kept 12 bases outside the gene matches. In DNA, the CDR3 is TGCAGCGGGCAGGTGCCGGGACAGCCCTCTGGAAACACCATATATTTT. Encoded protein: CSGQVPGQPSGNTIYF. Drawing the rest from reference TRBV29-1 and TRBJ1-3, the complete variable domain is SAVISQKPSRDICQRGTSLTIQCQVDSQVTMMFWYRQQPGQSLTLIATANQGSEATYESGFVIDKFPISRPNLTFSTLTVSNMSPEDSSIYLCSGQVPGQPSGNTIYFGEGSWLTVV.

The gene calls are TRBV19 and TRBJ2-7; no definite D call. The germline gives CDR1 LNHDA, CDR2 SQIVND (reference sequence). V was clipped by 3 bases and J by 3 bases, with 15 bases between them. This CDR3 is built from 15 residues. The DNA for the CDR3 is TGTGCCAGTAGTATGTCGGCGGTGCGAGGCTACGAGCAGTACTTC. Protein product: CASSMSAVRGYEQYF.

J is TRBJ1-1 and V is TRBV11-1, with TRBD1 matching over 7 bases. This CDR3 has 14 amino acids. Germline values: CDR1 SGHAT, CDR2 FQDESV (reference sequence). V was pared by 5 bases and J by 2 bases, with 5 bases of the junction left unmatched. CDR3 in amino acids: CASSPDRVNTEAFF. In nucleotides, the CDR3 is TGTGCCAGCAGCCCTGACAGGGTAAACACTGAAGCTTTCTTT. The full variable domain, its missing parts supplied by reference TRBV11-1 and TRBJ1-1, is EAEVAQSPRYKITEKSQAVAFWCDPISGHATLYWYRQILGQGPELLVQFQDESVVDDSQLPKDRFSAERLKGVDSTLKIQPAELGDSAMYLCASSPDRVNTEAFFGQGTRLTVV.

The CDR3 loop reads CASSSWRTGGLNQPQHF. CDR3 sequence (DNA): TGTGCCAGCAGCTCCTGGAGGACAGGGGGCCTCAATCAGCCCCAGCATTTT. This chain joins TRBV5-8 and TRBJ1-5; 11 bases match TRBD1. This CDR3 is built from 17 residues. Germline V gene lookup returns CDR1 SGHTS and CDR2 YDEGEE. The V and J ends lost 3 bases and 3 bases, in that order; junction bases with no gene match: 8.

V is TRBV19 and J is TRBJ1-5; 8 bases map to TRBD1. Germline CDR1 reads LNHDA; CDR2 reads SQIVND (reference sequence). CDR3 length equals 14 residues. The V segment lost 3 bases and the J segment 4 bases; nucleotides outside the gene matches: 2. Here the CDR3 reads CASSIRTGNQPQHF. The CDR3 region has the DNA TGTGCCAGTAGTATCAGGACAGGGAATCAGCCCCAGCATTTT.

The chain joins TRBV19 to TRBJ2-7; 12 positions match TRBD1. CDR3 length equals 17 residues. CDR1 and CDR2 (germline): LNHDA, SQIVND (reference sequence). Trimming removed 6 bases from V and 4 bases from J; junction bases left unmatched: 13. The CDR3 bases are TGTGCCAGTAGGTCTGTTCCCGGGACAGGGGGCTGGTACGAGCAGTACTTC. This gives the protein CASRSVPGTGGWYEQYF.

J is TRBJ1-6 and V is TRBV30; 8 bases agree with TRBD1. Germline V lookup: CDR1 GTSNPN, CDR2 SVGIG (reference sequence). Germline trimming cut 1 base from V and 0 bases from J; bases unmatched to any gene: 2. The length of the CDR3 is 16 residues. CDR3 amino acids: CAWSGDRGSYNSPLHF. The CDR3, as DNA: TGTGCCTGGAGTGGTGACAGGGGCTCCTATAATTCACCCCTCCACTTT.

The gene calls are TRBV5-1 and TRBJ1-5; 7 bases map to TRBD1. There are 15 residues in the CDR3. The junction had 11 bases not matched to a gene; V was cut back by 5 bases and J by 6 bases. The V gene's germline CDR1 is SGHRS and CDR2 YFSETQ. Here the CDR3 DNA reads TGCGCCAGCAGACCGAGAACAGGGGTTGGTCAGCCCCAGCATTTT. The encoded protein is CASRPRTGVGQPQHF.

This chain links TRBV2 with TRBJ1-2; a possible D gene is TRBD1 (5 bases). This CDR3 contains 15 residues. Trimming removed 6 bases from V and 0 bases from J, with 14 bases in between. The germline V gene encodes CDR1 SNHLY and CDR2 FYNNEI. CDR3 DNA sequence: TGTGCCAGCAGACCAAAGACAGCAACTAACTATGGCTACACCTTC. Protein product: CASRPKTATNYGYTF.

This chain uses TRBV15 with TRBJ1-5; a weak D match, TRBD1 (5 bases). Germline V CDR1 and CDR2: LNHNV, YYDKDF (reference sequence). CDR3 length: 15 amino acids. V shed 0 bases and J shed 3 bases, with 9 bases lying between them. The CDR3 coding sequence is TGTGCCACCAGCAGAGATCAGGGTAACAATCAGCCCCAGCATTTT. It yields the protein CATSRDQGNNQPQHF.

The chain has TRBV4-1 and TRBJ2-5, with 7 nucleotides matching TRBD2. After removal of 0 bases from V and 7 bases from J, the junction contained 5 bases not matched to a gene. The CDR3 covers 14 residues. Germline V gene sequence: CDR1 MGHRA, CDR2 YSYEKL. The CDR3 region is CASSQDRRERTQYF. The DNA of the CDR3 is TGCGCCAGCAGCCAAGATCGGCGGGAGCGGACCCAGTACTTC.

The rearrangement links TRBV28 to TRBJ2-7; 11 bases fit TRBD1. CDR1 is MDHEN and CDR2 is SYDVKM in the germline V gene. The ends lost 3 bases at V and 5 bases at J; junction bases unmatched: 6. CDR3 length equals 15 residues. CDR3 nucleotides: TGTGCCAGCAGTTTTTACGGGACAGGGGGAAACGAGCAGTACTTC. Its translation: CASSFYGTGGNEQYF.

V usage is TRBV24-1 and J usage is TRBJ2-2, with 9 bases fitting TRBD1. The CDR3 contains 17 residues. V shed 3 bases, J shed 3 bases, and the junction held 7 bases outside the gene matches. Germline V gene data show CDR1 as KGHDR and CDR2 as SFDVKD. The CDR3 reads CATSDPTGGSDTGELFF. DNA of the CDR3: TGTGCCACCAGTGATCCTACAGGGGGCTCAGACACCGGGGAGCTGTTTTTT.

This clone came up once. The rearrangement uses TRBV6-2 or TRBV6-3 and TRBJ1-1; D gene unclear. CDR3 length equals 12 residues. V lost 4 bases and J 10 bases, leaving 13 bases between the germline ends. Germline V gene sequence: CDR1 MNHEY, CDR2 SVGEGT. For the CDR3, the DNA is TGTGCCAGCAGTTTTACGCGGAGTGGAGCTTTCTTT. Translated, it gives CASSFTRSGAFF.

The chain recombines TRBV19 with TRBJ1-1; D perhaps matches TRBD1 (6 bases). The germline gives CDR1 LNHDA, CDR2 SQIVND (reference sequence). The CDR3 contains 13 residues. Trimming took off 2 bases at V and 6 bases at J, with 10 bases between the two ends. The CDR3 spells CASSINRDAEAFF. Here the CDR3 DNA reads TGTGCCAGTAGTATAAACAGGGACGCTGAAGCTTTCTTT. Based on the CDR3 plus reference TRBV19 and TRBJ1-1, the full variable domain is DGGITQSPKYLFRKEGQNVTLSCEQNLNHDAMYWYRQDPGQGLRLIYYSQIVNDFQKGDIAEGYSVSREKKESFPLTVTSAQKNPTAFYLCASSINRDAEAFFGQGTRLTVV.

CDR3 in amino acids: CASSWALYEQYF. CDR3 DNA: TGTGCCAGCAGTTGGGCCCTCTACGAGCAGTACTTC. The J gene is TRBJ2-7, the V gene TRBV12-3 or TRBV12-4; the D is unclear. The CDR3 length is 12 residues. Deletions cut 4 bases from V and 3 bases from J, with 7 bases between.

This chain uses TRBV6-5 with TRBJ2-2, with 11 bases lining up with TRBD2. The V and J ends lost 1 base and 10 bases, in that order; junction bases with no gene match: 5. Germline lookup yields CDR1 MNHEY and CDR2 SVGAGI. The CDR3 is 15 amino acids. The CDR3 here is CASSYYSGRAEELFF. For the CDR3, the DNA is TGTGCCAGCAGTTACTATAGCGGGAGGGCCGAGGAGCTGTTTTTT.

The chain uses TRBV5-1 and TRBJ2-1; 10 bases fit TRBD2. The CDR3 sequence is 17 residues long. Germline V gene lookup returns CDR1 SGHRS and CDR2 YFSETQ. J gave up 0 bases and V 6 bases, and 9 bases lay outside the gene matches. CDR3: CASKSGRVLSSYNEQFF. As DNA, the CDR3 is TGCGCCAGCAAGAGCGGGAGGGTCCTCAGCTCCTACAATGAGCAGTTCTTC. Full variable domain (rest looked up from reference TRBV5-1 and TRBJ2-1): KAGVTQTPRYLIKTRGQQVTLSCSPISGHRSVSWYQQTPGQGLQFLFEYFSETQRNKGNFPGRFSGRQFSNSRSEMNVSTLELGDSALYLCASKSGRVLSSYNEQFFGPGTRLTVL.